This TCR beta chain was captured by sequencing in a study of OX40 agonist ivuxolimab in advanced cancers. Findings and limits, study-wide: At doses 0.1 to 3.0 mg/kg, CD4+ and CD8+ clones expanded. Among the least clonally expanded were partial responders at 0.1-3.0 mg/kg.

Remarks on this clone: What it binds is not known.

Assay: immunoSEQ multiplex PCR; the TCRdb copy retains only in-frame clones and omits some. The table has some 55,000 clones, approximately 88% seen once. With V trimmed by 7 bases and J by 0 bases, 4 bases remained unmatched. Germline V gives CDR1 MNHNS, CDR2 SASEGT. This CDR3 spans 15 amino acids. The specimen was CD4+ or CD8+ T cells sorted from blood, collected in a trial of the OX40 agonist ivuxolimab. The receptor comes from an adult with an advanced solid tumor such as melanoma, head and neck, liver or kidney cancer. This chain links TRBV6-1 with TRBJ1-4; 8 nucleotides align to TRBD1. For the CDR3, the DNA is TGTGCCAGCACCGGACAGGGTGCAACTAATGAAAAACTGTTTTTT. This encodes CASTGQGATNEKLFF.